This TCR beta chain was observed in a study of T cell repertoires in aging, cancer and after chemotherapy. Peripheral blood genomic DNA, not sorted cells or RNA, was the template. Germline assignment: CDR1 DFQATT and CDR2 SNEGSKA (reference sequence). The CDR3 is 14 amino acids. With 4 bases removed from V and 2 bases from J, the gap between germline ends came to 14 bases. This clonotype is large in the sample. A mixed TRB-A/B primer pool amplified rearranged TRB by multiplex touch-down PCR. Via MiXCR, TCRdb re-called the multiplex PCR reads, giving one row per CDR3 protein. The sample records about a thousand distinct CDR3 sequences, 15% to 25% being singletons.

This clonotype was sampled from a human donor with a solid tumor. V usage is TRBV20-1 and J usage is TRBJ1-2; a weak D match, TRBD1 (6 bases). The specimen was blood. The CDR3 sequence is CSAMPETGNYGYTF. The DNA of the CDR3 is TGCAGTGCTATGCCCGAGACAGGCAACTATGGCTACACCTTC.